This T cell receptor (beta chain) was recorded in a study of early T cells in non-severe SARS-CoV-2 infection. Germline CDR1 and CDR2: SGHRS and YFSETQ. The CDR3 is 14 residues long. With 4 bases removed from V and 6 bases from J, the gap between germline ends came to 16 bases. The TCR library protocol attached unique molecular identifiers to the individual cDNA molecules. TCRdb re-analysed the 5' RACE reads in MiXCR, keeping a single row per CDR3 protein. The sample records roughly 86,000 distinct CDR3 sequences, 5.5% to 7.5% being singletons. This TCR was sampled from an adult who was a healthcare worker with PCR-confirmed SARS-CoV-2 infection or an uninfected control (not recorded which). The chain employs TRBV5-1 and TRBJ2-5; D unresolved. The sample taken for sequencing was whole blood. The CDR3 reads CASSPDVGTKTQYF. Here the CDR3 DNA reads TGCGCCAGCAGCCCAGACGTAGGCACGAAGACCCAGTACTTC.